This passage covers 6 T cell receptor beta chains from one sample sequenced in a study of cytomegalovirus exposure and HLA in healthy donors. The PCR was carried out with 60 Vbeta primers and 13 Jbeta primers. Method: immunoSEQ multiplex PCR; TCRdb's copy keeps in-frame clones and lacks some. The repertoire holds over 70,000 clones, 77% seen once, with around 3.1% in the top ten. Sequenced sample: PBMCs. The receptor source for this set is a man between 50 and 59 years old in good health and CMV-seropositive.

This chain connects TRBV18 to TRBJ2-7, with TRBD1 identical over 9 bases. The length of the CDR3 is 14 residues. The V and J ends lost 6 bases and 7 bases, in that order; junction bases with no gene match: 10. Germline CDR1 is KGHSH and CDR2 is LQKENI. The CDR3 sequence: CASSTKQGASEQYF. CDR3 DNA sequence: TGTGCCAGCTCCACCAAACAGGGGGCGAGTGAGCAGTACTTC.

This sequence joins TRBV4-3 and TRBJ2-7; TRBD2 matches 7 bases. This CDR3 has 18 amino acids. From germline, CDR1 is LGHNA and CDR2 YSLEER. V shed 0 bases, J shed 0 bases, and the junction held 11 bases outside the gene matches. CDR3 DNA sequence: TGCGCCAGCAGCCAAGATTTAGTGTCAGGCGGGAGCTCCTACGAGCAGTACTTC. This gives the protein CASSQDLVSGGSSYEQYF.

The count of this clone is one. DNA of the CDR3: TGCGCCAGCAGCCCAGGTCTCACAAGCTCCTACGAGCAGTACTTC. Residues: CASSPGLTSSYEQYF. The gene calls are TRBV4-3 and TRBJ2-7; D ambiguous. The germline V and J ends were trimmed by 4 bases and 0 bases, with 13 bases remaining between them. This CDR3 contains 15 residues. Germline CDR1 and CDR2: LGHNA and YSLEER.

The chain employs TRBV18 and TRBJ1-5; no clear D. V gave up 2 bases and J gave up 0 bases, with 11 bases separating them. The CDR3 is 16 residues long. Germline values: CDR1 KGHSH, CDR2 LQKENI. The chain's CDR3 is CASSPYGIVSNQPQHF. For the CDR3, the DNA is TGTGCCAGCTCACCATACGGGATCGTTAGCAATCAGCCCCAGCATTTT.

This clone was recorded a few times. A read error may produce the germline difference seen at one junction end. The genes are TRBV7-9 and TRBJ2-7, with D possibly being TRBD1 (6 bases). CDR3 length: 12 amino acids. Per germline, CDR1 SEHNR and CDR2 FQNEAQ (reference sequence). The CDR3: CSSSGQPYEQYF. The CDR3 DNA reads TGTTCCAGCAGCGGACAGCCATACGAGCAGTACTTC.

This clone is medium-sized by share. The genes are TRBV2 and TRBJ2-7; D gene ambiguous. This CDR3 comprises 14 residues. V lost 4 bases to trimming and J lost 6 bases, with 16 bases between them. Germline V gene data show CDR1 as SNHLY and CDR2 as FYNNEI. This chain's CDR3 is CASSVRTTPSEQYF. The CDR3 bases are TGTGCCAGCAGTGTAAGAACTACCCCCAGCGAGCAGTACTTC.